Listed below are T cell receptor beta chains from one sample, sequenced in a study of human T cells and chemical hapten exposure. TCRdb re-called the RACE reads with MiXCR, one entry per CDR3 protein. This sample carries roughly 120,000 distinct CDR3 sequences, 13% of them seen once, and the ten largest clones take around 2.8%. The sample consisted of whole blood, taken in connection with sensitization to the hapten diphenylcyclopropenone (DPC). These receptors were taken from a woman aged 18-29 years with alopecia areata. Some clones in this sample may be carry-over from other donors' samples. CDR3s include the opening cysteine and the closing phenylalanine or tryptophan. D genes are given only for firm matches.

d_call j_call v_call cdr3_aa
TRBD2 TRBJ2-1 TRBV20-1 CSLAGRFSYNEQFF
- TRBJ1-5 TRBV24-1 CAASRGGNQPQHF
TRBD1 TRBJ2-6 TRBV2 CASSEAYGGQGLSGANVLTF
TRBD2 TRBJ2-7 TRBV18 CASSPRTSSYEQYF
TRBD2 TRBJ2-7 TRBV10-1 CASRGTSSSYEQYF
- TRBJ1-1 TRBV9 CASSPDGDFNTEAFF
- TRBJ2-3 TRBV7-2 CASSQGRNTDTQYF
- TRBJ2-5 TRBV5-1 CASSLTVTGEETQYF
TRBD1 TRBJ2-7 TRBV27 CASSPPTGKLSEQYF
TRBD1 TRBJ1-6 TRBV7-2 CASSLGTGYNSPLHF
- TRBJ2-1 TRBV10-2 CASSVPTAGGEQFF
TRBD2 TRBJ2-3 TRBV7-2 CASSPQASGGVQKYF
TRBD1 TRBJ1-5 TRBV19 CASSMTGWGHQPQHF
TRBD1 TRBJ1-1 TRBV20-1 CSARDSTGGKYFAFF
- TRBJ1-4 TRBV2 CASSRDGQHEKLFF
- TRBJ1-5 TRBV6-1 CASSEGNHQPQHF
- TRBJ2-7 TRBV6-5 CASGEDEQYF
- TRBJ2-1 TRBV29-1 CSVEELVIDNEQFF
- TRBJ2-7 TRBV20-1 CSARRSVDEQYF
- TRBJ2-2 TRBV7-2 CASSSRWGAGGELFF
- TRBJ2-2 TRBV2 CASSVEPPRGLFF
TRBD1 TRBJ1-4 TRBV20-1 CSARRGPTNEKLFF
TRBD1 TRBJ1-6 TRBV20-1 CSATKTGSYNSPLHF
- TRBJ2-5 TRBV20-1 CSAFGTHLGETQYF
- TRBJ1-4 TRBV7-2 CASSLAGRGEKLFF
- TRBJ2-7 TRBV10-1 CASSDDHSLEQYF
- TRBJ1-2 TRBV2 CASRPGQAYGYTF
TRBD2 TRBJ2-1 TRBV10-3 CAISESTAGFDEQFF
- TRBJ2-1 TRBV7-2 CASSLDKGAGNEQFF
- TRBJ1-2 TRBV10-3 CAISATDVSYGYTF
- TRBJ1-2 TRBV6-6 CASSQGQYGYTF
- TRBJ1-4 TRBV4-1 CASSQDNRLNEKLFF
- TRBJ1-4 TRBV18 CASSQQSANEKLFF
- TRBJ1-2 TRBV5-4 CASSRPGADYGYTF
TRBD2 TRBJ2-3 TRBV20-1 CSASGRGVSTDTQYF
- TRBJ2-1 TRBV20-1 CSARDPLFLPRSVVDEQFF
- TRBJ1-2 TRBV5-1 CASSASIPGVRDVGTF
TRBD2 TRBJ2-3 TRBV7-2 CASSLGERGGTDTQYF
- TRBJ2-3 TRBV20-1 CSANPGKGFTDTQYF
TRBD1 TRBJ1-2 TRBV28 CASSTGGPKGYTF
- TRBJ1-1 TRBV5-5 CASSMDLNTEAFF
- TRBJ2-7 TRBV28 CASSSPGGYEQYF
- TRBJ1-6 TRBV7-2 CASSPRWNSPLHF
TRBD1 TRBJ2-7 TRBV9 CASSAKPGQGPYEQYF
- TRBJ1-1 TRBV18 CASSPQGLNTEAFF
TRBD1 TRBJ1-6 TRBV7-6 CASSLGQGTNSPLHF